Each of the 8 T cell receptor beta chains below was sequenced from the same sample in a study of blood T cell repertoires in COVID-19. Here immunoSEQ multiplex PCR was the method, and the copy in TCRdb shows in-frame clones only, minus some. The repertoire holds some 150,000 clones, with 75% to 85% as singletons. The material sequenced was peripheral blood. These receptors all stem from a woman aged 45-60 years with acute or convalescent COVID-19.

The genes are TRBV5-1 and TRBJ2-1; 10 bases line up with TRBD2. The germline V gene has CDR1 SGHRS and CDR2 YFSETQ. CDR3 length: 16 amino acids. V lost 1 base and J lost 6; bases outside the gene matches: 7. The CDR3 coding sequence is TGCGCCAGCAGCTTGCGGCTAGCGGGGGTTTCCAATGAGCAGTTCTTC. Translation: CASSLRLAGVSNEQFF.

The CDR3 reads CASSRQADTQYF. In DNA, the CDR3 is TGTGCCAGCAGCCGACAGGCAGATACGCAGTATTTT. The chain links TRBV13 to TRBJ2-3; maybe TRBD1 (6 bases). Looked up from germline, CDR1 is PRHDT and CDR2 is FYEKMQ (reference sequence). Trimming stripped 5 bases from V and 4 bases from J, with 7 bases between. This CDR3 comprises 12 residues.

J is TRBJ1-6 and V is TRBV18; a weak D match, TRBD1 (6 bases). Germline V gives CDR1 KGHSH, CDR2 LQKENI. The CDR3 has 18 residues. The ends were cut back, 2 bases at V and 8 bases at J, with 22 bases in the middle. CDR3 loop: CASSPWVQGSSIDSPLHF. DNA of the CDR3: TGTGCCAGCTCACCATGGGTACAGGGTTCTTCGATCGATTCACCCCTCCACTTT.

This chain uses TRBV18 with TRBJ1-6; weak D call: TRBD1 (6 bases). This CDR3 comprises 15 residues. Trimming cost V 3 bases and J 7 bases, with 13 bases left between them. Germline V gene lookup returns CDR1 KGHSH and CDR2 LQKENI. CDR3 region: CASSPVQGLNSPLHF. The CDR3 coding sequence is TGTGCCAGCTCACCCGTACAGGGACTAAATTCACCCCTCCACTTT.

The chain carries TRBV9 and TRBJ2-1, with TRBD2 identical over 14 bases. The CDR3 runs 15 residues. Losses at the gene ends were 3 bases for V and 7 bases for J; bases not matched to a gene: 3. Germline V gene sequence: CDR1 SGDLS, CDR2 YYNGEE. The DNA of the CDR3 is TGTGCCAGCAGCGAAAGACTAGCGGGAGGGAATGAGCAGTTCTTC. Translating gives CASSERLAGGNEQFF.

The rearrangement uses TRBV5-1 and TRBJ2-5; D not resolved. CDR1 and CDR2 from the germline V gene are SGHRS and YFSETQ. The CDR3 has 11 residues. The V and J ends lost 7 bases and 2 bases respectively, with 6 bases between them. CDR3 amino acids: CASAEQETQYF. The DNA of the CDR3 is TGCGCCAGCGCAGAACAAGAGACCCAGTACTTC.

CDR3 residues: CASRGLATIGELFF. In nucleotides, the CDR3 is TGTGCCAGCAGGGGACTAGCAACCATCGGGGAGCTGTTTTTT. V is TRBV9 and J is TRBJ2-2, with TRBD2 matching 9 bases. The CDR3 covers 14 residues. The germline V gene encodes CDR1 SGDLS and CDR2 YYNGEE. V trimming: 5 bases; J trimming: 7 bases; junction bases outside the gene matches: 6.

V and J are TRBV2 and TRBJ1-4; D is possibly TRBD1 (5 bases). Germline V gene data show CDR1 as SNHLY and CDR2 as FYNNEI. The CDR3 contains 15 residues. Trimming shortened V by 7 bases and J by 8 bases, and 20 bases separated the two germline ends. CDR3 DNA: TGTGCCAGCACCCTCCGGGGGGGGGAGGGAGAAAAACTGTTTTTT. This translates into CASTLRGGEGEKLFF.